This T cell receptor (beta chain) was obtained from a study of blood T cell repertoires in COVID-19. Across the study: Sources were T cells, B-cell-depleted T cells, or PBMCs; the material itself was cDNA or gDNA.

In the original processing: Amplification of reference gene primers provided the estimated nucleated cell counts. Sequencing used immunoSEQ multiplex PCR; TCRdb keeps in-frame clones, though not all of them. The V and J calls and clone size come from that table; D and trimming were worked out from the DNA. The table has 200,000 to 300,000 clones, about 87% seen once. Germline assignment: CDR1 LGHDT and CDR2 YNNKEL (reference sequence). The CDR3 is made up of 14 amino acids. V lost 6 bases and J lost 2, with 12 bases in between. The specimen sequenced was peripheral blood. The chain recombines TRBV3-1 (or the pseudogene TRBV3-2) with TRBJ2-3; possibly TRBD1 for D (5 bases). The sequence was obtained from a woman in her 70s with active or convalescent COVID-19. The CDR3 here is CASRSGLYTDTQYF. CDR3 nucleotides: TGTGCCAGCAGATCAGGGCTTTACACAGATACGCAGTATTTT.